This TCR beta chain originates from a study of T cell responses to AZD1222 COVID-19 vaccine (dated by TCRdb to the early 2020s). About the investigation overall: AZD1222 recipients given second doses at about 4 weeks or at about 12 weeks were pooled, since spike-specific TCR depth and breadth were not found to differ between the two schedules. Trial participants were enrolled by age into subgroups of 18-55, 56-69 and 70-plus years, and roughly 150, 30 and 60 TCR-sequenced participants, respectively, were included in these subgroups. TCR sequencing covered fewer than 250 trial participants: 200 to 220 given two doses of AZD1222 and 26 given two doses of MenACWY control vaccine. On the study overall, not on this receptor specifically: No day 14 peak-response samples were available, so repertoires were characterized only after the peak T cell response. Participants were mostly white British, with more females than males. The authors suggested clonal diversity may have been underestimated. Conclusions about previously exposed vaccinees are limited because only five to seven AZD1222 recipients were SARS-CoV-2 seropositive at baseline. In the small 56-69-year group, the increase in depth fell short of significance, most likely because of low power. Reportedly, close to half of the unique spike-specific TCRs recognized epitopes lying outside the regions that are mutated in the B.1.351 and B.1.1.7 variants. After two AZD1222 doses, spike-specific TCR breadth and depth were significantly higher than at day 0 and than in MenACWY recipients. The vaccine-associated CD4 TCRs covered the entire spike protein, and the dominant responses fell in regions 160-218 and 743-854.

What this sample's time point label stands for: baseline before first vaccination. The vaccinee samples were drawn from two UK trials, COV001 and COV002, one of which was a single-blind randomized controlled phase 2/3 trial testing AZD1222 (ChAdOx1 nCoV-19) in healthy adults. For TCRbeta chain sequencing, PBMC samples from trial participants were taken at day 0 and at day 28 after the second dose. This clone was seen only once. Its target antigen remains unknown. No per-base quality is available; no much larger clone lies one base away. V is shortened by 11 bases, J by 7 bases, and the region joining them spans 18 bases. CDR1 MNHEY and CDR2 SMNVEV are derived from the germline V gene (reference sequence). The CDR3 holds 13 amino acids from the cysteine to the phenylalanine. Solely the CDR3 DNA is kept, with 39 bases framed from the first base. The CDR3 regions of human TCRbeta chains were analyzed by immunosequencing. Regarding the original processing steps: TCRs in the repertoires were matched against a reference library of SARS-CoV-2-specific TCRs that had been generated with the MIRA antigen-specificity platform. Breadth was defined as the fraction of unique TCRs that were SARS-CoV-2-associated, and depth was defined as the fraction of total T cells that were SARS-CoV-2-associated. Using the MIRA data, each spike-specific TCR was mapped to the spike region that the TCR reacts to and placed in a CD4 or CD8 class. Log10-transformed breadth and depth values were compared by one-way ANOVA with Sidak's multiple comparisons tests. The immuneACCESS repertoire file appears here via TCRdb, limited to in-frame rearrangements. These files lack a portion of the clones; in checked studies, under half of the deficit traces to unresolved V genes, and the cause of the others is not known. The V and J calls and clone size were taken over from that table, and D and trimming were inferred from the DNA. The sample includes some 140,000 clones, with roughly 90% observed a single time. The ten largest clonotypes hold 18% of the sample.

The chain is made from TRBV27 and TRBJ1-5; the D gene is perhaps TRBD1, on 5 matching bases. Sequenced here: peripheral blood, sampled on day 0 of AZD1222 vaccination. The sequence came from an adult in good health. The CDR3 loop reads CAFRRTLRQPQHF. At the DNA level, the sequence is TGTGCCTTCCGCCGGACACTTCGCCAGCCCCAGCATTTT.